The source of this T cell receptor beta chain is a study of Ad26.COV2.S vaccination and SARS-CoV-2 variants. Germline assignment: CDR1 SGHTA and CDR2 FQGTGA. Trimming stripped 6 bases from V and 7 bases from J, with 15 bases between. The CDR3 is 13 amino acids. The sample's treatment: 15 to 20 received Ad26.COV2.S at low or high dose, single or two shots; roughly five received placebo; per-sample allocation not given. Sampling happened 63 days after the first vaccine or placebo injection. This person who donated was an adult of 18-55 years in Boston. Clones were read by immunoSEQ multiplex PCR, and TCRdb kept only the in-frame ones, dropping some. Seen here are some 340,000 clones, 85% observed once, and the top ten hold approximately 2.1%.

The rearrangement links TRBV7-3 to TRBJ1-2; the D gene is possibly TRBD1 (5 bases). The TCR comes from a person aged 18-60 years who received the Ad26.COV2.S COVID-19 vaccine or a placebo. Sequenced material: peripheral blood, taken in a trial of Ad26.COV2.S vaccine versus placebo. CDR3 sequence reads: CASRSRDGGGYTF. DNA for the CDR3: TGTGCCAGCAGAAGCCGGGACGGTGGTGGCTACACCTTC.